A selection of T cell receptor beta chains follows, all from one sample in a study of cytomegalovirus exposure and HLA in healthy donors. Sequencing was performed with immunoSEQ multiplex PCR; in TCRdb, only in-frame clones are kept and a portion is missing. Here the sample spans 150,000 to 200,000 clones, around 78% being singletons. Sample: PBMCs. The source of these receptors is a woman aged 25 to 39 in good health and CMV-seropositive. The conserved cysteine and the conserved F or W are not part of the CDR3 here. A D gene is named only where the DNA matches it firmly.

V	J	D	CDR3
TRBV2	TRBJ2-7	TRBD2	ASSALAGNHEQY
TRBV20-1	TRBJ2-2	TRBD1	SPRGPGELF
TRBV5-5	TRBJ2-7	TRBD1	ASRGQGAYEQY
TRBV19	TRBJ2-5	TRBD1	ASSMGQGLGGTQETQY
TRBV7-9	TRBJ2-3	TRBD1	ASSPRDRVDTQY
TRBV30	TRBJ2-7	TRBD2	AWSYKREITEQY
TRBV11-2	TRBJ2-1	TRBD1	ASSLLRQGKQF
TRBV6-6	TRBJ1-6	.	ASSLNSPLH
TRBV12-5	TRBJ2-2	TRBD1	ASGFGQAPTGELF
TRBV28	TRBJ1-5	TRBD1	ASSSQGESQPQH
TRBV13	TRBJ1-4	.	ASSLGVVRATNEKLF
TRBV5-1	TRBJ1-3	.	ASSIGGGNTIY
TRBV10-3	TRBJ1-2	TRBD1	AISESDRGDGYT
TRBV5-1	TRBJ2-7	TRBD1	ASRGQHYEQY
TRBV6-5	TRBJ2-1	.	ASSYGTPYNEQF
TRBV5-1	TRBJ2-5	.	ASSLYGGGLEETQY
TRBV9	TRBJ1-2	.	ASSVGENYGYT
TRBV19	TRBJ1-6	.	ASNPDNYNSPLH
TRBV29-1	TRBJ2-2	.	SVEVGGTAGGELF
TRBV4-1	TRBJ1-4	TRBD1	ASSQDIRDRGKYSEKLF
TRBV28	TRBJ2-5	.	ASSPQDYFQETQY
TRBV7-8	TRBJ2-2	TRBD1	ASNPRRTGVYRELF
TRBV7-9	TRBJ1-4	TRBD1	ASSSYRGTEKLF
TRBV28	TRBJ2-1	TRBD2	ASSLIGGSYNEQF
TRBV5-1	TRBJ2-3	.	ASISDEGSTDTQY
TRBV28	TRBJ2-5	TRBD2	ASRTLAGLAGGAQY
TRBV5-8	TRBJ2-7	.	ASSLAGRAQQY
TRBV27	TRBJ2-1	TRBD2	ASSFLTSAYNAYNEQF
TRBV4-2	TRBJ1-1	.	ASSQGGDPITEAF
TRBV29-1	TRBJ2-5	.	SVGKGTSPQETQY
TRBV11-2	TRBJ1-1	TRBD1	ASRRQGNEAF
TRBV6-5	TRBJ1-1	.	ASSSGLMNTEAF
TRBV4-3	TRBJ2-3	.	ASSQDNPSLPDTQY
TRBV7-2	TRBJ2-7	TRBD1	ASSFDRGSYEQY
TRBV4-2	TRBJ1-6	.	ASSPQPPTGDNSPLH
TRBV5-1	TRBJ2-1	TRBD1	AKSQGAPNEQF
TRBV4-2	TRBJ2-7	.	ASSQEAEGSYEQY
TRBV6-1	TRBJ2-7	.	ASSNQGNGEQY
TRBV6-6	TRBJ1-5	.	ASTTDRNQPQH
TRBV5-8	TRBJ2-3	TRBD2	ASSRRLAGGPDTQY
TRBV9	TRBJ2-7	TRBD1	ASSVGPGQGYEQY
TRBV11-3	TRBJ2-7	TRBD1	ASSTGQGLEQY
TRBV4-2	TRBJ2-5	.	ASSQDDSQETQY
TRBV5-4	TRBJ2-1	TRBD2	ASSPASGSINEQF
TRBV29-1	TRBJ1-5	.	SVRQALNQPQH
TRBV6-1	TRBJ2-1	TRBD2	ASSDIGTSGVFEQF
TRBV7-6	TRBJ1-1	.	ASSLAVGMGTEAF
TRBV5-4	TRBJ2-7	TRBD1	ASSRSIAGGNAYEQY
TRBV2	TRBJ1-5	TRBD1	ASSLGQATNQPQH
TRBV6-1	TRBJ2-1	.	ASGLTPRDEQF